This is a list of T cell receptor beta chains from one sample in a study of immune evolution from preneoplasia to lung adenocarcinoma. Produced via immunoSEQ multiplex PCR; TCRdb's table is partial and in-frame only. Of about 1,800 clones in the sample, around 85% were seen once. The specimen sequenced was FFPE adjacent normal lung tissue. These receptors all stem from a person aged 70 to 85 with lung adenocarcinoma. Both conserved end residues are part of each CDR3. The D gene is left open where the match is weak. Clone size is shown for a subset of rows, as once, few, many or a class of expanded clone.

J gene,clone size,D gene,V gene,CDR3 protein,CDR3 DNA
TRBJ2-7,-,-,TRBV4-2,CASSQEKAEPYEQYF,TGTGCCAGCAGCCAAGAGAAGGCAGAACCCTACGAGCAGTACTTC
TRBJ1-5,-,-,TRBV5-4,CASSPDGRQPQHF,TGTGCCAGCAGCCCGGACGGCCGTCAACCCCAGCATTTT
TRBJ2-7,-,-,TRBV7-2,CASSKLWGYEQYF,TGTGCCAGCAGCAAACTCTGGGGCTACGAGCAGTACTTC
TRBJ2-5,-,TRBD1,TRBV29-1,CSVPGQGAGETQYF,TGCAGCGTTCCCGGACAGGGGGCAGGGGAGACCCAGTACTTC
TRBJ2-5,once,-,TRBV18,CASSPTETFQETQYF,TGTGCCAGCTCACCAACGGAAACGTTCCAAGAGACCCAGTACTTC
TRBJ1-1,-,TRBD1,TRBV5-1,CASSLARGRSTEAFF,TGCGCCAGCAGCTTGGCCAGGGGGCGCAGCACTGAAGCTTTCTTT
TRBJ2-7,-,-,TRBV6-5,CASSYRAKSYEQYF,TGTGCCAGCAGTTACAGGGCCAAATCCTACGAGCAGTACTTC
TRBJ1-5,-,-,TRBV4-2,CASSQEQGPGNQPQHF,TGTGCCAGCAGCCAAGAACAGGGCCCAGGCAATCAGCCCCAGCATTTT
TRBJ2-7,-,-,TRBV7-2,CASSFAGIDEQYF,TGTGCCAGCAGCTTCGCCGGGATCGACGAGCAGTACTTC
TRBJ1-2,-,-,TRBV10-3,CAISDLGYYGYTF,TGTGCCATCAGTGACCTGGGGTACTATGGCTACACCTTC
TRBJ2-1,-,TRBD1,TRBV11-2,CASSFADRGINEQFF,TGTGCCAGCAGCTTCGCGGACAGGGGGATCAATGAGCAGTTCTTC
TRBJ2-3,-,TRBD2,TRBV11-2,CASSRGLAGYADTQYF,TGTGCCAGCAGCCGCGGACTAGCGGGATATGCAGATACGCAGTATTTT
TRBJ2-2,-,-,TRBV27,CASSTTGPGELFF,TGTGCCAGCAGTACAACAGGGCCCGGGGAGCTGTTTTTT
TRBJ2-1,-,TRBD1,TRBV5-1,CASSLGGTGSLGEQFF,TGCGCCAGCAGCTTGGGAGGGACAGGGTCCCTAGGGGAGCAGTTCTTC
TRBJ1-5,-,-,TRBV11-2,CASSLGTGQPQHF,TGTGCCAGCAGCTTAGGTACAGGTCAGCCCCAGCATTTT
TRBJ1-2,-,-,TRBV7-3,CASSTRGGYGYTF,TGTGCCAGCAGCACAAGAGGAGGCTATGGCTACACCTTC
TRBJ2-7,-,-,TRBV11-2,CASTEQTVPGYEQYF,TGTGCCAGCACCGAGCAGACAGTCCCGGGTTACGAGCAGTACTTC
TRBJ1-1,-,-,TRBV21-1,CASSKRDRGPGTEAFF,TGTGCCAGCAGCAAACGGGACAGGGGGCCGGGCACTGAAGCTTTCTTT
TRBJ2-5,hyperexpanded,-,TRBV9,CASSSQGEETQYF,TGTGCCAGCAGTTCTCAGGGTGAAGAGACCCAGTACTTC
TRBJ1-1,few,-,TRBV12-5,CASAPQGSMNTEAFF,TGTGCTAGTGCCCCTCAGGGGTCTATGAACACTGAAGCTTTCTTT
TRBJ2-5,-,-,TRBV28,CASSLPGAWETQYF,TGTGCCAGCAGTCTTCCGGGGGCTTGGGAGACCCAGTACTTC
TRBJ1-2,-,-,TRBV4-1,CASSQDKENYGYTF,TGCGCCAGCAGCCAAGATAAAGAAAACTATGGCTACACCTTC
TRBJ2-7,-,TRBD1,TRBV28,CASGITGGIYEQYF,TGTGCCAGCGGCATAACAGGGGGTATCTACGAGCAGTACTTC
TRBJ2-7,-,-,TRBV20-1,CSAPVTGLPF,TGCAGTGCCCCCGTGACGGGACTTCCCTTC
TRBJ2-7,-,-,TRBV4-1,CASSLGEGKYEQYF,TGCGCCAGCAGCCTGGGTGAGGGCAAGTACGAGCAGTACTTC
TRBJ2-6,-,TRBD2,TRBV4-1,CASSQGTSGGVGANVLTF,TGCGCCAGCAGCCAAGGTACTAGCGGGGGGGTTGGGGCCAACGTCCTGACTTTC
TRBJ2-1,-,-,TRBV18,CASSPLPQGSGAYNEQFF,TGTGCCAGCTCACCACTCCCCCAGGGTTCTGGGGCCTACAATGAGCAGTTCTTC
TRBJ1-1,-,-,TRBV28,CASSLAVGNTEAFF,TGTGCCAGCAGTTTAGCGGTTGGGAACACTGAAGCTTTCTTT
TRBJ2-5,few,TRBD1,TRBV29-1,CSVEADRGRTETQYF,TGCAGCGTTGAAGCGGACAGGGGGCGAACGGAGACCCAGTACTTC
TRBJ2-1,-,-,TRBV5-1,CASSFGRVEDEQFF,TGCGCCAGCAGCTTTGGCAGGGTTGAGGATGAGCAGTTCTTC
TRBJ2-7,-,TRBD1,TRBV15,CATSRDRTGISYEQYF,TGTGCCACCAGCAGAGATAGGACAGGGATTTCGTACGAGCAGTACTTC
TRBJ1-5,-,TRBD1,TRBV29-1,CSVGTGGQPQHF,TGCAGCGTTGGAACAGGGGGTCAGCCCCAGCATTTT
TRBJ2-7,-,-,TRBV28,CASRDATSYEQYF,TGTGCCAGCAGGGACGCCACCTCCTACGAGCAGTACTTC
TRBJ2-7,-,TRBD1,TRBV2,CASSGGTLWEQYF,TGTGCCAGTTCAGGGGGCACTCTTTGGGAGCAGTACTTC
TRBJ1-1,-,-,TRBV15,CATSRTRRTAQNTEAFF,TGTGCCACCAGCAGAACTCGACGGACAGCCCAGAACACTGAAGCTTTCTTT
TRBJ1-5,once,-,TRBV7-8,CASSLEQGYQPQHF,TGTGCCAGCAGCTTAGAACAGGGTTATCAGCCCCAGCATTTT
TRBJ1-2,-,TRBD1,TRBV28,CASSTWTGGSGYTF,TGTGCCAGCAGTACCTGGACAGGGGGCTCTGGCTACACCTTC
TRBJ1-3,-,-,TRBV28,CASSLVQSGNTIYF,TGTGCCAGCAGTTTGGTACAATCCGGAAACACCATATATTTT
TRBJ1-1,-,TRBD1,TRBV30,CAWDRANTEAFF,TGTGCCTGGGACAGGGCAAACACTGAAGCTTTCTTT
TRBJ2-5,-,TRBD1,TRBV18,CASSPHPSLNRGFSYF,TGTGCCAGCTCACCCCACCCATCGCTAAACAGGGGGTTCTCCTACTTC